The 7 T cell receptor beta chains presented below share a single source sample, sequenced in a study of cytomegalovirus exposure and HLA in healthy donors. 60 Vbeta and 13 Jbeta primers were used in PCR. TCRdb's copy holds only in-frame clones and misses some; the assay was immunoSEQ multiplex PCR. This sample has 95,000 to 150,000 clones; roughly four fifths occur once, and the top ten carry around 3%. The source material was PBMCs. These receptors were taken from a woman aged 25 to 45 in good health and CMV-seropositive.

The V gene is TRBV15, the J gene TRBJ2-3, with 11 bases lining up with TRBD2. Germline V gene data show CDR1 as LNHNV and CDR2 as YYDKDF (reference sequence). The CDR3 totals 19 residues. Trimming cost V 0 bases and J 4 bases; bases outside gene matches: 12. CDR3 sequence (DNA): TGTGCCACCAGCAGAGACCTAGCGGGGGGCCTGGGCATCGCAGATACGCAGTATTTT. Translating it yields CATSRDLAGGLGIADTQYF.

The chain employs TRBV7-2 and TRBJ2-2; D is perhaps TRBD2 (5 bases). V was shortened by 5 bases and J by 8 bases, with 9 bases between the two germline ends. The CDR3 has 12 amino acids. CDR1 is SGHTA, CDR2 FQGNSA, per germline. CDR3 protein: CASSRRGGELFF. The CDR3, as DNA: TGTGCCAGCAGCCGGCGAGGGGGGGAGCTGTTTTTT. The full variable domain, with the rest looked up from reference TRBV7-2 and TRBJ2-2, is GAGVSQSPSNKVTEKGKDVELRCDPISGHTALYWYRQSLGQGLEFLIYFQGNSAPDKSGLPSDRFSAERTGGSVSTLTIQRTQQEDSAVYLCASSRRGGELFFGEGSRLTVL.

The rearrangement joins TRBV7-6 to TRBJ2-5; 15 nucleotides match TRBD2. In germline, CDR1 is SGHVS, CDR2 FNYEAQ. The CDR3 contains 19 residues. V was clipped by 5 bases and J by 5 bases; unmatched bases: 15. CDR3 in amino acids: CASSRTGLAGGPRRETQYF. For the CDR3, the DNA is TGTGCCAGCAGCAGAACCGGACTAGCGGGGGGGCCTAGACGGGAGACCCAGTACTTC. The full variable domain, with the rest looked up from reference TRBV7-6 and TRBJ2-5, is GAGVSQSPRYKVTKRGQDVALRCDPISGHVSLYWYRQALGQGPEFLTYFNYEAQQDKSGLPNDRFSAERPEGSISTLTIQRTEQRDSAMYRCASSRTGLAGGPRRETQYFGPGTRLLVL.

The rearrangement links TRBV6-1 to TRBJ1-1; D may be TRBD1 (6 bases). Germline CDR1 is MNHNS and CDR2 is SASEGT. Trimming removed 9 bases from V and 3 bases from J, with 14 bases in between. There are 13 residues in the CDR3. The CDR3 loop is CARPGQIYTEAFF. CDR3 nucleotide sequence: TGTGCCAGACCTGGACAGATTTACACTGAAGCTTTCTTT.

This clone was picked up one time. The chain carries TRBV10-3 and TRBJ1-1; D might be TRBD1 (5 bases). Germline CDR1 reads ENHRY; CDR2 reads SYGVKD. V lost 0 bases and J 3 bases, leaving 17 bases between the germline ends. CDR3 length: 17 residues. CDR3 sequence: CAISESGQGFRDTEAFF. DNA of the CDR3: TGTGCCATCAGTGAGTCAGGGCAGGGATTCAGGGACACTGAAGCTTTCTTT.

J is TRBJ1-6 and V is TRBV2, with D perhaps matching TRBD1 (6 bases). The CDR3 runs to 13 residues. Germline values: CDR1 SNHLY, CDR2 FYNNEI. V lost 8 bases and J 13 bases, leaving 18 bases between the germline ends. In DNA form, the CDR3 reads TGTGCCAGCGCCACAGGGTCCGGGTTTCCCCTCCACTTT. As protein: CASATGSGFPLHF.

The chain uses TRBV5-1 and TRBJ2-7, with a possible D match to TRBD2 (6 bases). V was clipped by 2 bases and J by 0 bases, with 12 bases between them. In germline, CDR1 is SGHRS, CDR2 YFSETQ. The CDR3 is 15 amino acids. CDR3 in DNA: TGCGCCAGCAGCTTCTCTATGACTAGCTCCTACGAGCAGTACTTC. It yields the protein CASSFSMTSSYEQYF.